The source of this T cell receptor beta chain is a study of post-analysis software for immune sequencing data (dated by TCRdb to the mid-2010s). General notes on the study: Relapsing-remitting, secondary progressive and progressive-relapsing multiple sclerosis were recorded as disease courses, and subtype annotation was lacking for some patients. The patient repertoires were compared against around eleven previously published healthy control repertoires obtained from donors aged 6 to 25 years. A subset of samples was prepared in parallel using single-end sample barcoding, then pooled and co-amplified after Illumina adapter ligation. Overall study outcomes, separate from this receptor: Significantly higher frequencies in patients than in controls were found for roughly 5 TRBV segments, including TRBV5-6, TRBV5-1 and TRBV20-1. Direct clustering with F measure showed strong co-clustering of samples prepared in the same batch, prompting a batch-effect correction. The control group was slightly older than the multiple sclerosis patient group. Normalized Chao1 diversity was significantly lower in multiple sclerosis patients than controls, suggesting substantial peripheral T-cell clonal expansion.

A word on this clonotype: This clone's antigen is unknown. Base-call qualities are not available, and no considerably larger clone is one nucleotide away.

The CDR3, from cysteine to phenylalanine, totals 13 residues. The retained sequence is limited to the CDR3, 39 bases, with the frame set at the first base. Via the germline V gene, CDR1 is MGHDK and CDR2 SYGVNS. V is reduced by 9 bases and J by 5 bases, leaving a spacing of 16 bases between them. Libraries were prepared through PCR. Sequencing was performed on an Illumina HiSeq 2500. To reduce PCR and sequencing biases, unique molecular identifiers were incorporated into the TCR beta cDNA libraries. Per 1 to 10 million input T cells, around 500,000 cDNA molecules were obtained, such that each molecule approximated one T cell. The patient libraries were prepared and sequenced with the same protocol used for the earlier healthy control dataset. Within a given batch, samples were prepared together, multiplexed and sequenced on the same HiSeq lane. The study's processing was this. Raw barcoded reads were processed with MIGEC, discarding single-read molecular identifier groups before consensus assembly and CDR3 extraction. Clonotype tables were post-analysed with VDJtools, normalizing diversity by down-sampling all datasets to the smallest sample size. Repertoire overlap clustering matched CDR3 amino acid but not nucleotide sequences to correct batch-related cross-sample contamination. TCRdb reworked the public reads: Q25 trimming with fastp, MiXCR clone assembly, productive beta chains retained. Records with the same CDR3 protein are collapsed into one entry carrying the most frequent genes and DNA. The V and J calls were determined by TCRdb, not by the authors. The sample has 380,000 or so distinct CDR3 sequences on record, less than 40% of them singletons. The top ten clonotypes cover around 15% of the sample.

TCR beta repertoires were profiled from peripheral blood of approximately 13 young patients with multiple sclerosis to demonstrate the VDJtools post-analysis software. Multiple sclerosis patients were children and adolescents aged about 6 to 16 years. This sequence originates from a girl aged 10-17 years with multiple sclerosis. Recombination joined TRBV25-1 with TRBJ1-2, with the D gene call left open. The sequencing input was blood. The nucleotides are TGTGCCAGTGCTCATCCCACAGTTTATGGCTACACCTTC. This sequence encodes CASAHPTVYGYTF.